Detailed here is one T cell receptor (beta chain). Its antigen is not known. The assay was immunoSEQ multiplex PCR, and TCRdb's table has in-frame clones only and misses some. The sample records 85,000 to 100,000 clones, approximately 92% being singletons. The data derive from a study of T cell responses to AZD1222 COVID-19 vaccine. Study context: Second-dose timings of about 4 or about 12 weeks were pooled. Points from the study as a whole: White British ancestry dominated among donors, who included more females, and clonal diversity was possibly underestimated. Seropositive status at baseline applied to only a handful of AZD1222 recipients. Reportedly, nearly half the spike-specific TCRs target unmutated variant regions.

The sequences come from peripheral blood, collected on day 0 of AZD1222 vaccination. This clonotype was sampled from an adult in good health.

The CDR3 spells CASSTQVNTEAFF. CDR3 in DNA: TGTGCCAGCAGCACCCAGGTGAACACTGAAGCTTTCTTT. This rearrangement joins TRBV13 to TRBJ1-1, with D uncertain. V was trimmed by 5 bases and J by 0 bases, leaving 7 bases between them. CDR1 and CDR2 from the germline V gene are PRHDT and FYEKMQ (reference sequence). The CDR3 has 13 amino acids. The full variable domain, in which reference TRBV13 and TRBJ1-1 provide the parts outside the CDR3, is AAGVIQSPRHLIKEKRETATLKCYPIPRHDTVYWYQQGPGQDPQFLISFYEKMQSDKGSIPDRFSAQQFSDYHSELNMSSLELGDSALYFCASSTQVNTEAFFGQGTRLTVV.